The 26 T cell receptor beta chains presented below share a single source sample, sequenced in a study of T-cell reconstitution after alpha-beta-depleted transplantation in children. During its preparation, the TCRbeta library received unique molecular identifiers. TCRdb called the PCR reads again in MiXCR, with one record for every CDR3 protein. The sample lists over 85,000 distinct CDR3 sequences, approximately 10% occurring once. The sample was PBMCs from the stem cell graft donor, taken from the stem cell graft. These receptors all come from a human donor who donated a stem cell graft to a child with acute lymphoblastic leukemia.

This clonotype was observed many times. V and J are TRBV12-3 or TRBV12-4 and TRBJ2-1; TRBD2 matches 10 bases. With V trimmed by 5 bases and J by 10 bases, 8 bases remained unmatched. The CDR3 spans 14 residues. CDR3 nucleotide sequence: TGTGCCAGCAGTCCACTAGCGGGGTCGGAAGAGCAGTTCTTC. As protein: CASSPLAGSEEQFF.

This clonotype was seen many times. CDR3 sequence (DNA): TGCGCCAGCAGTTCCGGGACTCGGCGGTATGGCTACACCTTC. As protein: CASSSGTRRYGYTF. The V and J genes are TRBV5-1 and TRBJ1-2, with D possibly being TRBD1 (5 bases). V was trimmed by 5 bases and J by 5 bases, leaving 16 bases between them. This CDR3 contains 14 residues. CDR1 and CDR2 from the germline V gene are SGHRS and YFSETQ.

This clonotype was detected ten times or more. The chain has TRBV6-5 and TRBJ2-1, with 12 bases lining up with TRBD2. With V trimmed by 2 bases and J by 3 bases, 5 bases remained unmatched. From germline, CDR1 is MNHEY and CDR2 SVGAGI. This CDR3 has 17 residues. CDR3 sequence: CASSYGASGGGYNEQFF. CDR3 DNA sequence: TGTGCCAGCAGTTACGGGGCTAGCGGGGGGGGCTACAATGAGCAGTTCTTC.

This clonotype was observed many times. The chain combines TRBV29-1 with TRBJ1-1, with TRBD1 identical over 7 bases. The length of the CDR3 is 14 residues. V gave up 6 bases and J gave up 1 base; unmatched junction bases: 8. In germline, CDR1 is SQVTM, CDR2 ANQGSEA. The CDR3 spells CSVGGRTGNTEAFF. Here the CDR3 DNA reads TGCAGCGTCGGGGGTAGGACAGGGAACACTGAAGCTTTCTTT.

This clonotype appeared many times. This chain links TRBV4-3 with TRBJ2-4; D may be TRBD1 (6 bases). The germline V and J ends were trimmed by 3 bases and 3 bases, with 6 bases remaining between them. The CDR3 is 13 residues long. From germline, CDR1 is LGHNA and CDR2 YSLEER. Written as DNA, the CDR3 is TGCGCCAGCAGCCAGACAGGCAAAAACATTCAGTACTTC. Protein product: CASSQTGKNIQYF.

This clonotype came up many times. The J gene is TRBJ2-3, the V gene TRBV29-1; 8 bases map to TRBD1. The CDR3 spans 13 residues. With 7 bases clipped from V and 1 base from J, the junction kept 4 bases outside the gene matches. Germline V gene data show CDR1 as SQVTM and CDR2 as ANQGSEA. The CDR3 sequence: CSARGRRTDTQYF. CDR3 coding DNA: TGCAGCGCCAGGGGGCGGCGCACAGATACGCAGTATTTT.

This chain connects TRBV6-2 or TRBV6-3 to TRBJ2-5; D may be TRBD2 (5 bases). Germline V CDR1 and CDR2: MNHEY, SVGEGT. Trimming took off 3 bases at V and 2 bases at J, with 7 bases between the two ends. CDR3 length: 13 residues. CDR3 sequence reads: CASSYRLQETQYF. CDR3 in DNA: TGTGCCAGCAGTTATAGACTACAAGAGACCCAGTACTTC.

This clonotype occurred many times. The DNA of the CDR3 is TGCAGCGTTCCAGGGACAACGAAGGGCTACACCTTC. Amino acid sequence: CSVPGTTKGYTF. The chain joins TRBV29-1 to TRBJ1-2; tentative D call: TRBD1 (6 bases). V gave up 5 bases and J gave up 8 bases, with 15 bases separating them. This CDR3 region has 12 residues. Germline-derived CDR1 and CDR2 are SQVTM and ANQGSEA. The full variable domain, completed using reference TRBV29-1 and TRBJ1-2, is SAVISQKPSRDICQRGTSLTIQCQVDSQVTMMFWYRQQPGQSLTLIATANQGSEATYESGFVIDKFPISRPNLTFSTLTVSNMSPEDSSIYLCSVPGTTKGYTFGSGTRLTVV.

This clonotype was found many times. J is TRBJ2-1 and V is TRBV6-5; no clear D. CDR1 is MNHEY and CDR2 is SVGAGI in the germline V gene. CDR3 length: 11 amino acids. V lost 1 base to trimming and J lost 9 bases, with 4 bases between them. The CDR3 here is CASSYLLEQFF. As DNA, the CDR3 is TGTGCCAGCAGTTACTTGCTTGAGCAGTTCTTC.

This clonotype has at least ten counts. The chain joins TRBV28 to TRBJ1-6; unclear D gene. V shed 4 bases and J shed 6 bases, with 10 bases lying between them. The CDR3 is 14 amino acids. Germline V lookup: CDR1 MDHEN, CDR2 SYDVKM. CDR3 nucleotides: TGTGCCAGCAGTTCGGCCCGGCTTAATTCACCCCTCCACTTT. Encoded protein: CASSSARLNSPLHF.

At least ten counts were recorded for this clonotype. The gene calls are TRBV20-1 and TRBJ1-2, with D possibly being TRBD1 (6 bases). Germline V gene lookup returns CDR1 DFQATT and CDR2 SNEGSKA (reference sequence). V was pared by 6 bases and J by 1 base, with 15 bases between. The CDR3 sequence is 14 residues long. Written as DNA, the CDR3 is TGCAGTGCCTCTGACAGGCGTATTAACTATGGCTACACCTTC. As protein: CSASDRRINYGYTF.

This clonotype was detected ten times or more. V and J are TRBV28 and TRBJ2-7, with D tentatively TRBD1 (7 bases). V shed 10 bases and J shed 2 bases, with 9 bases lying between them. CDR1 MDHEN and CDR2 SYDVKM come from the germline V gene. CDR3 length equals 11 residues. CDR3 region: CATRGAYEQYF. The CDR3 nucleotides are TGTGCCACCAGGGGGGCCTACGAGCAGTACTTC.

This clonotype was seen many times. This rearrangement joins TRBV11-2 to TRBJ2-3, with 7 bases identical to TRBD2. The V gene's germline CDR1 is SGHAT and CDR2 FQNNGV. The CDR3 has 16 amino acids. V gave up 5 bases and J gave up 2 bases; unmatched junction bases: 10. CDR3 sequence reads: CASSRARLAVTDTQYF. The CDR3 bases are TGTGCCAGCAGCAGAGCTAGGCTAGCGGTCACAGATACGCAGTATTTT. The full variable domain, completed using reference TRBV11-2 and TRBJ2-3, is EAGVAQSPRYKIIEKRQSVAFWCNPISGHATLYWYQQILGQGPKLLIQFQNNGVVDDSQLPKDRFSAERLKGVDSTLKIQPAKLEDSAVYLCASSRARLAVTDTQYFGPGTRLTVL.

With respect to this clonotype: Because the CDR3 is missing its conserved closing phenylalanine or tryptophan, this is likely a read error. The gene calls are TRBV5-1 and TRBJ1-1; D gene unclear. Germline V gives CDR1 SGHRS, CDR2 YFSETQ. The CDR3 is 13 residues long. The CDR3 sequence: CASSLGWNTEAFY. The CDR3 DNA reads as TGCGCCAGTAGCTTGGGGTGGAATACTGAAGCTTTCTAT.

This clonotype was counted only a few times. This sequence joins TRBV4-2 and TRBJ1-5; no clear D gene. The CDR3 consists of 15 residues. CDR1 LGHNA and CDR2 YNFKEQ come from the germline V gene. V was clipped by 0 bases and J by 0 bases, with 6 bases between them. CDR3 sequence reads: CASSQEWDSNQPQHF. DNA of the CDR3: TGTGCCAGCAGCCAAGAGTGGGATAGCAATCAGCCCCAGCATTTT.

This sequence joins TRBV7-2 and TRBJ2-5; 15 bases map to TRBD2. The J segment lost 5 bases and the V segment lost 5 bases, leaving 9 bases of the junction unmatched. The CDR3 is made up of 17 amino acids. The V gene's germline CDR1 is SGHTA and CDR2 FQGNSA. The CDR3 here is CASSVVGGTSGGETQYF. The CDR3 region has the DNA TGTGCCAGCAGCGTCGTGGGGGGGACTAGCGGGGGGGAGACCCAGTACTTC. The complete variable domain, with remaining parts taken from reference TRBV7-2 and TRBJ2-5, reads GAGVSQSPSNKVTEKGKDVELRCDPISGHTALYWYRQSLGQGLEFLIYFQGNSAPDKSGLPSDRFSAERTGGSVSTLTIQRTQQEDSAVYLCASSVVGGTSGGETQYFGPGTRLLVL.

At least ten counts were recorded for this clonotype. The chain is built from TRBV7-9 and TRBJ2-7; 8 positions agree with TRBD1. Germline loops: CDR1 SEHNR, CDR2 FQNEAQ (reference sequence). This CDR3 has 13 amino acids. V shed 5 bases, J shed 7 bases, and the junction held 7 bases outside the gene matches. In nucleotides, the CDR3 is TGTGCCAGCAGCCCGGGACAGGCGAGAGAGCAGTACTTC. This sequence encodes CASSPGQAREQYF.

This clonotype was counted ten times or more. V and J are TRBV12-3 or TRBV12-4 and TRBJ1-3; D is undetermined. The CDR3 has 15 residues. V lost 10 bases and J lost 0, with 16 bases in between. CDR3 nucleotide sequence: TGTGCCACTCCCCGCCAGGACCTCTCTGGAAACACCATATATTTT. As protein: CATPRQDLSGNTIYF.

The J gene is TRBJ2-5, the V gene TRBV29-1; 9 nucleotides agree with TRBD2. V shed 4 bases and J 9 bases; nucleotides not matched to a gene: 9. The germline CDR1 and CDR2 sequences are SQVTM and ANQGSEA. This CDR3 contains 13 residues. The CDR3 DNA follows: TGCAGCGTTGGACTAGCGGATGGTGGGCCCCAGTACTTC. Residues: CSVGLADGGPQYF.

This clonotype was seen many times. The chain carries TRBV5-5 and TRBJ2-7; the match to TRBD2 covers 10 bases. Per the germline V gene, CDR1 is SGHKS and CDR2 is YYEKEE (reference sequence). Trimming removed 1 base from V and 2 bases from J; junction bases left unmatched: 6. This CDR3 spans 16 amino acids. The CDR3 DNA reads TGTGCCAGCAGCTTGTCCCAACTAGCGGGGACCTACGAGCAGTACTTC. It yields the protein CASSLSQLAGTYEQYF.

This clonotype was picked up many times. The CDR3 loop reads CASSLRVGSYEQYF. In DNA form, the CDR3 reads TGTGCCAGCAGTTTAAGGGTGGGTTCCTACGAGCAGTACTTC. The chain recombines TRBV12-3 or TRBV12-4 with TRBJ2-7, with no clear D. The CDR3 covers 14 residues. Trimming took 2 bases from V and 1 from J, leaving 9 bases between them.

In its sample, this clonotype was seen many times. This rearrangement joins TRBV5-1 to TRBJ2-7, with 11 bases identical to TRBD2. CDR1 is SGHRS, CDR2 YFSETQ, per germline. This CDR3 has 18 amino acids. J lost 2 bases, V lost 1 base, and 11 bases had no gene match. The CDR3 here is CASSLSASGGLTAYEQYF. For the CDR3, the DNA is TGCGCCAGCAGCTTGTCCGCTAGCGGGGGGCTTACGGCCTACGAGCAGTACTTC.

This clonotype was seen repeatedly, ten times or more. This sequence joins TRBV27 and TRBJ2-7; D is undetermined. This CDR3 has 13 amino acids. Between the trimmed V and J ends, which lost 2 bases and 6 bases, there was a span of 11 bases. The V gene's germline CDR1 is MNHEY and CDR2 SMNVEV (reference sequence). CDR3 nucleotides: TGTGCCAGCAGTTTAAGAGGTCCAGGCGAGCAGTACTTC. Protein product: CASSLRGPGEQYF.

The sample holds many counts of this clonotype. The chain joins TRBV7-2 to TRBJ2-3; tentatively, D is TRBD2 (5 bases). Germline V CDR1 and CDR2: SGHTA, FQGNSA. This CDR3 is 15 amino acids long. V lost 3 bases and J 0 bases, leaving 10 bases between the germline ends. The CDR3 DNA sequence: TGTGCCAGCAGCTTCGACTATTCTAGCACAGATACGCAGTATTTT. It encodes CASSFDYSSTDTQYF.

This clonotype was recorded many times. The chain joins TRBV24-1 to TRBJ2-2; no firm D call. Germline V gene sequence: CDR1 KGHDR, CDR2 SFDVKD. Trimming removed 4 bases from V and 2 bases from J, with 7 bases in between. This CDR3 region has 14 residues. DNA for the CDR3: TGTGCCACCAGTGACCTCGTCAACACCGGGGAGCTGTTTTTT. Protein product: CATSDLVNTGELFF.

This clonotype occurred many times. The chain links TRBV7-2 to TRBJ2-7; tentative D call: TRBD1 (6 bases). Germline V gives CDR1 SGHTA, CDR2 FQGNSA. The CDR3 is made up of 14 amino acids. V gave up 4 bases and J gave up 2 bases, with 12 bases separating them. CDR3 sequence (DNA): TGTGCCAGCAGCTCGCAGACAGGACCCTACGAGCAGTACTTC. It specifies CASSSQTGPYEQYF.